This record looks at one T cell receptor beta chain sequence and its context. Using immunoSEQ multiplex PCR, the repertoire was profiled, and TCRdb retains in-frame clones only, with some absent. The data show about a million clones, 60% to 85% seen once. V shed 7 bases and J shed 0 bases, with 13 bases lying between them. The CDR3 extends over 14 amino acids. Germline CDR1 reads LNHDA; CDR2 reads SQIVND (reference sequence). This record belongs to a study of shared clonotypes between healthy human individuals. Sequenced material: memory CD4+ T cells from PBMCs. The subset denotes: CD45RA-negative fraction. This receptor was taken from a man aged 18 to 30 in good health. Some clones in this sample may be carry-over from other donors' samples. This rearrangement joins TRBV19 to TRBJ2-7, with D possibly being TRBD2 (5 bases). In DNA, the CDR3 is TGTGCCAGTAAGCGGACTCAAGCCTCCTACGAGCAGTACTTC. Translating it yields CASKRTQASYEQYF.